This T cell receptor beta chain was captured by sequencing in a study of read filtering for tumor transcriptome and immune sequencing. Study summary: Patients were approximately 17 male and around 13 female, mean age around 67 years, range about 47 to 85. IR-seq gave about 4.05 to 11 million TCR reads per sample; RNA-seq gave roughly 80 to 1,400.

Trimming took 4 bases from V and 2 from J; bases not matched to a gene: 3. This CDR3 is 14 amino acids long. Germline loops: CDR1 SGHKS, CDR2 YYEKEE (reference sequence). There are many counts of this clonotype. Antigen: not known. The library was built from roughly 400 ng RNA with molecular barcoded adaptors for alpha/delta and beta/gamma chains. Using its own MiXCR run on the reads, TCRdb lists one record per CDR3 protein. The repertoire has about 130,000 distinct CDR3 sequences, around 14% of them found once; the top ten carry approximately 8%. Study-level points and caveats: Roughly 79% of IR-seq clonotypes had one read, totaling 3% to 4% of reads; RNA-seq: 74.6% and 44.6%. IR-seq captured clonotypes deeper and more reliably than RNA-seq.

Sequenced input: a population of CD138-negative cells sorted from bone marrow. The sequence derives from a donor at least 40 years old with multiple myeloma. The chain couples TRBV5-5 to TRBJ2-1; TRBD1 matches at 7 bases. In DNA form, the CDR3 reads TGTGCCAGCAGCCGTCAGGGGGCCTACAATGAGCAGTTCTTC. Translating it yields CASSRQGAYNEQFF.